This T cell receptor beta chain originates from a study of blood T cell repertoires in COVID-19. Whole-study context: Material from acute and convalescent COVID-19 was sourced from the United States, Italy and Spain. Nucleic acid was either cDNA or gDNA, and it came from T cells, B-cell-depleted T cells, or PBMCs.

V lost 0 bases to trimming and J lost 5 bases, with 8 bases between them. The CDR3 is made up of 14 amino acids. Clones were sequenced by immunoSEQ multiplex PCR, and TCRdb holds only the in-frame ones, with some missing. In the table there are under 110,000 clones, around 93% of which are singletons. The chain has TRBV5-3 and TRBJ1-4; D gene unclear. TRBV5-3 has ORF status, its function being uncertain. This sequence originates from a man in his fifties or sixties with acute or convalescent COVID-19. Sequences were obtained from peripheral blood. CDR3 coding DNA: TGTGCCAGAAGCTTGGAGACGGAGAATGAAAAACTGTTTTTT. Translating it yields CARSLETENEKLFF.